This T cell receptor beta chain comes out of a study of regulatory T cells in long-lasting Graves disease. Investigators prepared the TCR beta libraries by applying iRepertoire HTBI primers and Arm-PCR of CDR3 regions. Original analysis: From all samples, identification returned approximately 15 TRBJ and around 62 TRBV segments. Via MiXCR, TCRdb re-called the multiplex PCR reads, giving one row per CDR3 protein. TCRdb, not the original authors, processed these V and J calls. The sample holds under 500,000 distinct CDR3 sequences, around 21% seen once. In its sample, this clonotype was seen many times. Time point of the sample: persistent/refractory GD, antithyroid drugs over 5 years with positive TRAb. There was RNA extracted from PBMCs, and the TCR library was made from it. Diagnoses of Graves' disease were made by American Thyroid Association guidelines. This receptor was identified in a female donor with Graves disease. This sample comprised peripheral blood mononuclear cells (PBMCs), obtained when the disease was refractory, from a patient treated with antithyroid drugs.

The CDR3 sequence: CASSYYDGTGNGYTF. The CDR3 nucleotides read TGTGCCAGCAGTTACTACGATGGGACAGGGAATGGCTACACCTTC. The chain carries TRBV6-5 and TRBJ1-2, with 9 positions matching TRBD1. J was trimmed by 6 bases and V by 1 base; bases with no gene match: 6. The CDR3 loop spans 15 amino acids. Germline CDR1 is MNHEY and CDR2 is SVGAGI.